This T cell receptor (beta chain) comes out of a study of early stage breast cancer tumors. Produced via immunoSEQ multiplex PCR; TCRdb's table is partial and in-frame only. The data contain around 9,800 clones, more than 60% of them seen just once; the ten biggest clones take up about 15%. Study findings and constraints: Enriched TCRB sequences shared across patients were mostly commonly generated sequences. Comparing each tissue with blood distinguished tumor from normal in about 90% of the 16 patients.

Trimming removed 1 base from V and 10 bases from J, with 14 bases in between. The germline V gene has CDR1 GTSNPN and CDR2 SVGIG (reference sequence). The CDR3 totals 13 residues. Points on this clone: Its matching antigen is unknown.

V and J are TRBV30 and TRBJ2-1, with D possibly being TRBD1 (5 bases). The sequence was collected from a person aged 65-85 years with breast cancer. Sequenced material: breast tumor tissue. CDR3 DNA: TGTGCCTGGAGTGCCGACAGTTTGGTCGAGCAGTTCTTC. Residues: CAWSADSLVEQFF.